This T cell receptor (beta chain) was sequenced for a study of neoadjuvant anti-PD-1 for oral cavity cancer. PBMC libraries mostly used around 0.5 ug of input genomic DNA, with six replicates per sample. Repertoires were generated with immunoSEQ multiplex PCR, while TCRdb's copy carries only in-frame clones and drops some. The table lists approximately 45,000 clones, 77% of them singletons, with 4% to 5.5% in the top ten. Time point specified: after neoadjuvant nivolumab, at surgical resection. Unmatched junction bases numbered 8, after V lost 5 bases and J lost 9 bases. CDR1 SEHNR and CDR2 FQNEAQ come from the germline V gene (reference sequence). The CDR3 is 15 amino acids.

This TCR was recovered from a person between 40 and 85 years old with oral cavity squamous cell carcinoma. The chain is built from TRBV7-9 and TRBJ1-6; 9 bases are shared with TRBD1. The sample in question was PBMCs, obtained after nivolumab (anti-PD-1) treatment. The CDR3: CASSPVGQGLSPLHF. The CDR3 coding sequence is TGTGCCAGCAGCCCAGTGGGACAGGGTCTTTCACCCCTCCACTTT. The full variable domain, in which reference TRBV7-9 and TRBJ1-6 provide the parts outside the CDR3, is DTGVSQNPRHKITKRGQNVTFRCDPISEHNRLYWYRQTLGQGPEFLTYFQNEAQLEKSRLLSDRFSAERPKGSFSTLEIQRTEQGDSAMYLCASSPVGQGLSPLHFGNGTRLTVT.